This TCR beta chain emerged from a study of blood T cells in healthy people across ages. From germline, CDR1 is SQVTM and CDR2 ANQGSEA. V lost 8 bases to trimming and J lost 3 bases, with 21 bases between them. CDR3 length: 15 residues. The second PCR ran roughly 6 to 11 cycles with a sample-barcoded 5' primer and J-beta primers. TCRdb recomputed calls from the 5' RACE reads with MiXCR, one row per CDR3 protein. Counted here are under 700,000 distinct CDR3 sequences, around 24% occurring once; the ten biggest clones make up roughly 9.4%. Study-level points and caveats: In older individuals, TCR beta diversity per million T cells was lower, falling roughly linearly with age.

This clonotype was seen more than once but under ten times. Antigen unknown. These same records also appear under a second study, on T cells of mothers and their children. That report notes: With unrelated pairs as the comparison, related mother-child pairs had a slightly higher overlap that was not significant.

Sample: blood. This clonotype was sampled from a boy younger than 18 in good health. J is TRBJ2-3 and V is TRBV29-1; the D gene is possibly TRBD2 (7 bases). The CDR3 DNA is TGCAGCTTCCAAAGAGCAGCGGGGACAACAGATACGCAGTATTTT. This sequence encodes CSFQRAAGTTDTQYF.